Listed below are T cell receptor beta chains from one sample, sequenced in a study of blood T cell repertoires in COVID-19. Profiling relied on immunoSEQ multiplex PCR, and the TCRdb table lists in-frame clones only, not all of them. The sample comprises some 180,000 clones, roughly 81% of which are singletons, and about 11% rests with the top ten. The specimen sequenced was peripheral blood. The receptors stem from a woman aged 40 to 49 with COVID-19, enrolled during active disease. CDR3s include the opening cysteine and the closing phenylalanine or tryptophan. D genes are given only for firm matches. A clone size is listed for some rows: how often the clone was seen (once, few, many), or a class if it is expanded.

clone size: few; J gene: TRBJ2-5; V gene: TRBV9; D gene: TRBD2; CDR3 protein: CASSNLAGAETQYF; CDR3 DNA: TGTGCCAGCAGCAACCTAGCGGGAGCTGAGACCCAGTACTTC
clone size: -; J gene: TRBJ1-5; V gene: TRBV15; D gene: -; CDR3 protein: CATSRDWSSNQPQHF; CDR3 DNA: TGTGCCACCAGCAGAGATTGGAGTAGCAATCAGCCCCAGCATTTT
clone size: -; J gene: TRBJ2-7; V gene: TRBV1; D gene: -; CDR3 protein: CTSSHQPGRAEQYF; CDR3 DNA: TGCACCAGCAGCCATCAACCAGGGCGAGCAGAGCAGTACTTC
clone size: -; J gene: TRBJ2-1; V gene: TRBV5-4; D gene: -; CDR3 protein: CASMDSSNEQFF; CDR3 DNA: TGTGCCAGCATGGATAGCAGCAATGAGCAGTTCTTC
clone size: -; J gene: TRBJ2-3; V gene: TRBV28; D gene: TRBD2; CDR3 protein: CASTPRGAGVKDTQYF; CDR3 DNA: TGTGCCAGCACCCCCCGTGGAGCGGGAGTAAAAGATACGCAGTATTTT
clone size: -; J gene: TRBJ2-5; V gene: TRBV18; D gene: -; CDR3 protein: CASSPRTVQETQYF; CDR3 DNA: TGTGCCAGCTCACCCAGGACAGTCCAAGAGACCCAGTACTTC
clone size: -; J gene: TRBJ2-7; V gene: TRBV4-1; D gene: -; CDR3 protein: CASSQVGGQPYEQYF; CDR3 DNA: TGCGCCAGCAGCCAAGTGGGGGGACAGCCCTACGAGCAGTACTTC
clone size: -; J gene: TRBJ1-1; V gene: TRBV29-1; D gene: -; CDR3 protein: CSVKTGLEAFF; CDR3 DNA: TGCAGCGTGAAAACTGGTCTTGAAGCTTTCTTT
clone size: -; J gene: TRBJ2-5; V gene: TRBV5-1; D gene: -; CDR3 protein: CASSLAGGIWETQYF; CDR3 DNA: TGCGCCAGCAGCTTGGCCGGGGGAATATGGGAGACCCAGTACTTC
clone size: -; J gene: TRBJ2-7; V gene: TRBV10-3; D gene: TRBD1; CDR3 protein: CAISADRGAWEQYF; CDR3 DNA: TGTGCCATCAGTGCGGACAGGGGGGCTTGGGAGCAGTACTTC
clone size: -; J gene: TRBJ2-1; V gene: TRBV9; D gene: TRBD2; CDR3 protein: CASSSRAGVLNEQFF; CDR3 DNA: TGTGCCAGCAGCAGCAGAGCGGGAGTCCTCAATGAGCAGTTCTTC
clone size: once; J gene: TRBJ1-2; V gene: TRBV19; D gene: -; CDR3 protein: CASRQSPYYGYTF; CDR3 DNA: TGTGCCAGTCGACAGAGCCCTTACTATGGCTACACCTTC
clone size: -; J gene: TRBJ1-2; V gene: TRBV19; D gene: -; CDR3 protein: CASSMGGTF; CDR3 DNA: TGTGCCAGTAGTATGGGGGGAACCTTC
clone size: -; J gene: TRBJ2-1; V gene: TRBV7-8; D gene: -; CDR3 protein: CASSLDVGGKVF; CDR3 DNA: TGTGCCAGCAGCTTAGATGTAGGGGGTAAGGTCTTC
clone size: few; J gene: TRBJ2-1; V gene: TRBV29-1; D gene: -; CDR3 protein: CSVEGQQGLDNEQFF; CDR3 DNA: TGCAGCGTTGAAGGTCAACAGGGTCTAGACAATGAGCAGTTCTTC
clone size: -; J gene: TRBJ2-5; V gene: TRBV27; D gene: -; CDR3 protein: CASRLRLFDGETQYF; CDR3 DNA: TGTGCCAGCCGGTTGCGGCTATTCGATGGGGAGACCCAGTACTTC